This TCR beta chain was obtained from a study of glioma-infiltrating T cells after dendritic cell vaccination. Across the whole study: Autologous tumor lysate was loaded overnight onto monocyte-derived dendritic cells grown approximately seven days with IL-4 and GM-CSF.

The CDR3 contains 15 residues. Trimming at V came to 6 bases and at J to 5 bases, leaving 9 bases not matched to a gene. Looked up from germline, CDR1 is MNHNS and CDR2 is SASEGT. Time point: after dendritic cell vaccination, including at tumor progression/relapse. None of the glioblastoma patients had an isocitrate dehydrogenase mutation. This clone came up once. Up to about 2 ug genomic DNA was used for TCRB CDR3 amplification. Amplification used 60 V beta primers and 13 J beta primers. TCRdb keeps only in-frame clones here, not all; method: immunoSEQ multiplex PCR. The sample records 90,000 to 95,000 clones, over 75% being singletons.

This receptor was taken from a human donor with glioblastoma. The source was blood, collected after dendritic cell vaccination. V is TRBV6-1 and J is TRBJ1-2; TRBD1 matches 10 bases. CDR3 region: CASSLNRDRGYGYTF. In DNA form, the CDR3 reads TGTGCCAGCAGCCTAAACCGGGACAGGGGATATGGCTACACCTTC.